The following is a TCR beta chain sequence with its context. Ten or more counts support this clonotype. There is no known antigen for this receptor. No base quality information exists; no much larger clone differs at one position. CDR1 and CDR2 were assigned from the germline V gene as SNHLY and FYNNEI. V is trimmed back by 6 bases and J by 1 base, and the junction contains 5 bases that no gene match accounts for. From its cysteine to its phenylalanine, the CDR3 spans 15 amino acids. Only the CDR3 region is kept as DNA, spanning 45 bases read in frame from base 1. Libraries were made using 5' RACE. Sequenced using an Illumina HiSeq 2000. A universal primer binding site was added through template switching, and the final cDNA carried a unique molecular identifier so that TCR cDNA molecules could be counted accurately. Specific primers in the conserved constant-segment region were used to synthesize first-strand cDNA for the TCR alpha and beta chains. To control for contamination, every cDNA library was double barcoded, receiving both a SMART-Mk sample barcode and Illumina barcodes. Two successive PCR steps introduced TruSeq adapter sequences along with Illumina sample barcodes. The Illumina HiSeq platform was used with custom primers to sequence TCR alpha and beta cDNA libraries. Turning to the authors' computational methods: Unique molecular identifiers were extracted from raw reads with MiGEC, and CDR3 positions were determined with MiXCR. For each individual, recombination models were inferred using an EM algorithm with the repgenHMM and IGoR tools. Shared clonotype analysis was performed with the tcR package in R, normalizing sharing by the product of cloneset sizes. To study raw recombination free of thymic and clonal selection effects, out-of-frame nonproductive sequences were analyzed. TCRdb took the public reads, trimmed them with fastp at Q25, ran MiXCR for clone calling and kept in-frame beta chains. Each entry is one CDR3 protein sequence, shown with its most common DNA and genes. The V and J calls come from TCRdb's annotation, not from the publication. Within this sample are a few hundred thousand distinct CDR3 sequences, with over 8.5% of them counted one time only. In total, the top ten clones hold under 3.5% of the sample.

This record belongs to a study of identical twins (dated by TCRdb to about 2016). Notes on the research overall: The study deep-sequenced TCR alpha and beta repertoires from monozygotic twins, unrelated adults of various ages and cord blood to test whether fetal clonotypes persist. To rule out contamination, the twin experiments were replicated at different times with different library preparation protocols.

Every donor in the study was a healthy Caucasian. The twin cohort comprised three pairs of female monozygotic twins, all aged roughly 18 to 30 years. Peripheral blood mononuclear cells were the source from which RNA for the TCR libraries was isolated. The paper as a whole reports these results and caveats: Because the same donors could not be followed over many years, the conclusions relied on cross-sectional statistical analysis. Fewer insertions were carried by abundant cord blood beta clonotypes; a weaker similar trend was observed in young adult naive repertoires, while no such trend was observed in memory repertoires. In beta out-of-frame sequences, excess twin sharing was weaker, because having fewer shared sequences lowered the signal-to-noise ratio. In monozygotic twins, out-of-frame TCR alpha sharing was systematically underestimated by recombination models, although the models agreed with sharing between unrelated individuals. Compared with coincidental sharing between unrelated individuals, an excess of low generation-probability sequences was observed among out-of-frame TCR alpha sequences shared between twins. Zero-insertion analyses could be partly confounded by invariant T cells such as MAIT and iNKT, although diverse VJ usage argued against such confounding for most clonotypes.

A further study also used this sample, focusing on yellow fever vaccine responses in identical twins. The other study reports the following: According to the authors, in identical twins the way T cells responded to vaccination appeared partly convergent and partly personalized. In identical twins, the study followed T cell clones that responded to the vaccine with precision.

The chain joins TRBV2 to TRBJ2-2, with 7 junctional bases fitting TRBD2. The receptor comes from a woman aged 18-35 years in good health. The sample comprised PBMCs. CDR3 loop: CASSGEGRNTGELFF. The DNA reads as follows: TGTGCCAGCAGCGGGGAGGGCCGGAACACCGGGGAGCTGTTTTTT.